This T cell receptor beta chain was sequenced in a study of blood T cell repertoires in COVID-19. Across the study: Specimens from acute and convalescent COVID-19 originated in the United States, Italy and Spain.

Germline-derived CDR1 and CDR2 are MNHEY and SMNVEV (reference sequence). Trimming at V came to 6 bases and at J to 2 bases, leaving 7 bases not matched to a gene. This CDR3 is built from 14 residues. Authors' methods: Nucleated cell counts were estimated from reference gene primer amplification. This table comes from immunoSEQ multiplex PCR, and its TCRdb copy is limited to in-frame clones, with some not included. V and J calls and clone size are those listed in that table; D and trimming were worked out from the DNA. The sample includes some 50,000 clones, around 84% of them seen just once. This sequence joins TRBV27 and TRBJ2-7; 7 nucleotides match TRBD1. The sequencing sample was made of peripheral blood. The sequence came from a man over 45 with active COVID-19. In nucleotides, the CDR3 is TGTGCCAGCAGGAGCGACAGGGCCACCTACGAGCAGTACTTC. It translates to CASRSDRATYEQYF.